This TCR beta chain derives from a study of blood T cell repertoires in COVID-19 (TCRdb year 2020). About the investigation overall: Samples covering the acute and convalescent phases of COVID-19 were provided by collaborators in the United States, Italy and Spain. The prospective study material was composed of cDNA or gDNA derived from T cells, B-cell-depleted T cells, or PBMCs. Subjects who had been exposed to COVID-19, were actively infected with it, or had recovered from it provided the deeply sampled blood TCRbeta repertoires that made up the dataset. The repertoires were made available in a free public database intended to serve as a resource for research on the immune response to SARS-CoV-2. The samples were drawn from two sources: the first 160 participants of the ongoing ImmuneRACE study, and 1,254 subjects contributed by 6 global collaborators. A de-identified subject ID, COVID-19 status, age in years and sex were almost always included in the sample metadata. Where available, HLA class I and class II types were obtained from metadata supplied by the sample provider rather than from assay-based typing. Beyond this particular receptor, the publication reports: Clinical and demographic metadata were provided uncurated, with the amount varying by source and participant.

CDR1 MNHEY and CDR2 SVGEGT are derived from the germline V gene. The CDR3 measures 14 amino acids from cysteine to phenylalanine. Just the 42-base CDR3 DNA is kept, in frame starting at base 1. The junction carries 15 bases between V and J, which are trimmed by 4 bases and 8 bases respectively. TCRbeta CDR3 regions were amplified from genomic DNA using the immunoSEQ Assay, a bias-controlled multiplex PCR. In the source study's methods: Nucleated cell counts per sample were estimated from amplification of reference gene primers within the assay. Sequence reads were collapsed and filtered to measure the absolute abundance of every unique TCRbeta CDR3 rearrangement. Productive Simpson clonality was computed per sample as the square root of Simpson's diversity index over productive rearrangements. Not all clones reach the TCRdb copy of this immuneACCESS table, which keeps in-frame sequences only. Checked studies attribute under half of the gap to unresolved V genes and leave the rest unexplained. V, J and clone size reflect that table, while D and trimming were determined from the DNA. Present in this sample are 55,000 to 75,000 clones, approximately 77% of which were seen just once. Clones ranked in the top ten supply around 4.4% of the sample.

In Seattle, one collaborating source enrolled patients while the infection was active and tracked those patients longitudinally over the course of disease. Whole blood was collected in K2EDTA tubes by collaborating institutions according to the institutions' own protocols. For TCRbeta analysis, collaborators shipped samples in one of three forms: frozen whole blood, isolated PBMCs, or DNA extracted from either of those sample types. To note about this clone: Its specific antigen is unknown. The record has no base qualities; no much larger clone is one base away.

This sequence was found in a woman between 65 and 79 years old with COVID-19, enrolled during active disease. Recombination joined TRBV6-2 or TRBV6-3 with TRBJ2-1; TRBD2 could be the D gene, as 5 bases match. The sample comprised peripheral blood. The CDR3 in this case is CASSLGGFGDEQFF. The sequenced DNA: TGTGCCAGCAGTTTAGGCGGGTTCGGCGATGAGCAGTTCTTC.